These 5 T cell receptor beta chains originate from one sample sequenced in a study of tissue T cells after allogeneic stem cell transplantation. Assay used: immunoSEQ multiplex PCR; TCRdb lists only in-frame clones, some missing. The sample gives thousands of clones, approximately 48% of which show up once; 30% to 35% is in the top ten. Time point described: mouse harvest day 14 after allogeneic transplant. Tail vein injection delivered 10^7 T-cell-depleted bone marrow cells and 10^6 splenic CD5+ T cells. What was sequenced was lymph node tissue. These receptors were taken from a female BALB/c mouse given C57BL/6 T cells with graft-versus-host disease after an allogeneic hematopoietic cell transplant.

Details on this clone: The listed genes are named as in mouse. The missing CDR3 end, 1 residue past where the read stops, is filled in from the germline J gene. J is TRBJ2-7 and V is TRBV13-3; 8 bases are shared with TRBD1. Germline V CDR1 and CDR2: NNHDY, SYVADS. V shed 2 bases, J shed 7 bases, and the junction held 5 bases outside the gene matches. The CDR3 is made up of 13 amino acids. CDR3 region: CASSERTGREQYF. The CDR3 DNA, read in part, is TGTGCCAGCAGTGAGAGGACAGGGAGGGAACAGTAC.

For this clone: Gene names follow the mouse nomenclature. This CDR3 reads CASSAGTGPGQLYF. Partial CDR3 DNA: TGTGCCAGCAGTGCCGGGACAGGGCCCGGGCAGCTCTAC. The rearrangement links TRBV26 to TRBJ2-2; TRBD1 matches 9 bases. Read data end 1 residue before the CDR3 end; the end is taken from the germline J gene. Germline V CDR1 and CDR2: KGHPV, FQNQEV (reference sequence). V lost 5 bases to trimming and J lost 6 bases; unmatched junction nucleotides: 4. The CDR3 has 14 amino acids.

This clone was seen more than once but under ten times. The listed genes are named as in mouse. Read sequence stops 1 residue before the CDR3 end, and the germline J gene provides the missing end. This chain links TRBV12-2 with TRBJ2-7; the match to TRBD1 covers 8 bases. CDR1 and CDR2 (germline): SGHLS, HYDKME. The CDR3 consists of 14 residues. Unmatched junction bases numbered 5, after V lost 2 bases and J lost 3 bases. The DNA read from the CDR3 is TGTGCCAGCTCTCCCAGGGGGCAAGGCTATGAACAGTAC. This translates into CASSPRGQGYEQY. The complete CDR3 sequence is CASSPRGQGYEQYF.

With respect to this clone: Gene names denote mouse genes. The read ends 1 residue before the CDR3 terminus; that terminus is restored from the germline J gene. The chain recombines TRBV12-1 with TRBJ2-7; 9 bases map to TRBD2. Germline CDR1 reads SGHSN; CDR2 reads HYEKVE. This CDR3 is 16 amino acids long. Germline trimming cut 2 bases from V and 3 bases from J; bases unmatched to any gene: 10. The CDR3 loop reads CASSPHLWGGLYEQYF. CDR3 DNA, as far as it was read: TGTGCCAGCTCTCCTCACCTCTGGGGGGGGCTCTATGAACAGTAC.

On this clone itself: Mouse names are used for the genes. The CDR3 bases that were read are TGTGCCAGCGGTGATGCTGGGGTCTCCTATGAACAGTAC. As protein: CASGDAGVSYEQY. From start to end, the CDR3 is CASGDAGVSYEQYF. This sequence joins TRBV13-2 and TRBJ2-7, with a tentative D call TRBD2 (6 bases). The read halts 1 residue ahead of the CDR3 end, with the missing end drawn from the germline J gene. The CDR3 has 14 amino acids. Germline loops: CDR1 NNHNN, CDR2 SYGAGS (reference sequence). V gave up 0 bases and J gave up 0 bases, with 7 bases separating them.